This T cell receptor (beta chain) was recorded in a study of T cell repertoires in cytomegalovirus infection. Study as a whole: The authors used CMV epitopes that were HLA-C-restricted (recently identified) and HLA-B-restricted (well studied). Based on public TCR beta signatures, there were indications of CMV infection and of a matching HLA type. Points from the study as a whole: Ex vivo, HLA-C-restricted CMV-specific TCR beta clonotypes prevailed over the rest of the response. The cumulative frequency of public TCR beta families distinguished individuals who carried CMV together with the relevant HLA.

Trimming took 0 bases from V and 3 from J, leaving 11 bases between them. Germline-derived CDR1 and CDR2 are SGHVS and FNYEAQ. CDR3 length: 15 residues. Note on this clonotype: Its specificity is not known.

TCRdb analysed the reads with MiXCR anew, one entry per CDR3 protein. The sample yields around 710,000 distinct CDR3 sequences, almost 30% seen once. The clonotype comes from a human donor in good health (CMV status not recorded). Some clones in this sample may be carry-over from other donors' samples. V and J are TRBV7-6 and TRBJ1-1; D is undetermined. Specimen: cultured CD8+ T cells from PBMCs, collected from culture after CMV antigen stimulation. CDR3 bases: TGTGCCAGCAGCTTAGCAGGGAGTCAGGACACTGAAGCTTTCTTT. Its translation is CASSLAGSQDTEAFF.